This TCR beta chain was identified in a study of CD8 T cells in ankylosing spondylitis. Via MiXCR, TCRdb re-called the 5' RACE reads, giving one row per CDR3 protein. The sample has approximately 200,000 distinct CDR3 sequences, about 13% seen once. This clonotype was seen many times. CDR3 length equals 12 residues. CDR1 SGHKS and CDR2 YYEKEE come from the germline V gene (reference sequence). Trimming cost V 2 bases and J 6 bases, with 9 bases left between them. The chain recombines TRBV5-5 with TRBJ2-7; D not certain. Sequencing was performed on blood, either unsorted or a sorted T cell fraction (not recorded which). The receptor's source is a male donor with ankylosing spondylitis or in good health (not recorded which). Here the CDR3 DNA reads TGTGCCAGCAGCTTTTCGGGCGCCGAGCAGTACTTC. It specifies CASSFSGAEQYF. The entire variable domain, with the rest obtained from reference TRBV5-5 and TRBJ2-7, is as follows: DAGVTQSPTHLIKTRGQQVTLRCSPISGHKSVSWYQQVLGQGPQFIFQYYEKEERGRGNFPDRFSARQFPNYSSELNVNALLLGDSALYLCASSFSGAEQYFGPGTRLTVT.